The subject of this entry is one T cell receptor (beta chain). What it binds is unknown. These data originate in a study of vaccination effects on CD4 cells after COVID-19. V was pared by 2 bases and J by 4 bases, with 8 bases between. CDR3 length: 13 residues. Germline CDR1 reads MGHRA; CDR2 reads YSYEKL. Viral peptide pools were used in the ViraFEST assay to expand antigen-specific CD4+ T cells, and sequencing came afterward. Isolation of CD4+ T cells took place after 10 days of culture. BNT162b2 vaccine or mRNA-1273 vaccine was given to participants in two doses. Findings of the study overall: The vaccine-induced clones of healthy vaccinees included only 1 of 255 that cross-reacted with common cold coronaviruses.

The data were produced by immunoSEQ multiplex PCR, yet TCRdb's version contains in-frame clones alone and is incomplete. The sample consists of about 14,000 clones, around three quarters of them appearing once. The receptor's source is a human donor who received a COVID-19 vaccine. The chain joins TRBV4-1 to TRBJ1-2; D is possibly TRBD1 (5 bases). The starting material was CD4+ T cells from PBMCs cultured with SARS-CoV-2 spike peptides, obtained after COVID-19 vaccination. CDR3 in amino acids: CASSQTGFYGYTF. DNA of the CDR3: TGCGCCAGCAGCCAAACAGGCTTCTATGGCTACACCTTC.